Listed below are T cell receptor beta chains from one sample, sequenced in a study of OX40 agonist ivuxolimab in advanced cancers. Sequencing used immunoSEQ multiplex PCR; TCRdb keeps in-frame clones, though not all of them. The data hold about 31,000 clones, with 85% to 95% observed a single time. This specimen consisted of CD4+ or CD8+ T cells sorted from blood, obtained in a trial of the OX40 agonist ivuxolimab. These TCRs come from an adult with an advanced solid tumor such as melanoma, head and neck, liver or kidney cancer. CDR3s include the opening cysteine and the closing phenylalanine or tryptophan. D genes are given only for firm matches.

v_call	d_call	j_call	cdr3_aa	cdr3_nt
TRBV9	NA	TRBJ1-1	CASSGPSSGTEAFF	TGTGCCAGCAGCGGGCCTAGCAGTGGCACTGAAGCTTTCTTT
TRBV30	NA	TRBJ1-1	CAWTLQQGNTEAFF	TGTGCCTGGACCCTTCAGCAGGGGAACACTGAAGCTTTCTTT
TRBV4-1	TRBD2	TRBJ2-1	CASSQDNGGEREGYNEQFF	TGCGCCAGCAGCCAAGATAACGGCGGGGAGCGGGAGGGATACAATGAGCAGTTCTTC
TRBV5-4	NA	TRBJ1-2	CASSIPGVGYTF	TGTGCCAGCAGCATACCAGGGGTCGGCTACACCTTC
TRBV27	NA	TRBJ2-2	CASSYQGPGELFF	TGTGCCAGCAGTTACCAGGGACCCGGGGAGCTGTTTTTT
TRBV10-2	TRBD1	TRBJ1-6	CAIGQENSPLHF	TGCGCCATCGGACAGGAGAATTCACCCCTCCACTTT
TRBV7-3	TRBD2	TRBJ2-1	CASRASGVTDEQFF	TGTGCCAGCAGAGCTAGCGGGGTCACCGATGAGCAGTTCTTC
TRBV7-9	NA	TRBJ2-7	CASSLVSAYEQYF	TGTGCCAGCAGCTTAGTCTCCGCCTACGAGCAGTACTTC
TRBV27	TRBD2	TRBJ2-3	CASSPAGGNTDTQYF	TGTGCCAGCAGTCCAGCGGGAGGGAACACAGATACGCAGTATTTT
TRBV4-1	NA	TRBJ2-7	CASSQQGTYEQYF	TGCGCCAGCAGCCAGCAAGGGACCTACGAGCAGTACTTC
TRBV27	NA	TRBJ2-1	CASSLTGGNEQFF	TGTGCCAGCAGTTTAACAGGAGGGAATGAGCAGTTCTTC
TRBV4-1	NA	TRBJ2-7	CASSQAPAVEQYF	TGCGCCAGCAGCCAAGCCCCTGCTGTGGAGCAGTACTTC
TRBV30	TRBD2	TRBJ2-5	CAWTSSGLQETQYF	TGTGCCTGGACGTCTAGCGGGCTGCAAGAGACCCAGTACTTC